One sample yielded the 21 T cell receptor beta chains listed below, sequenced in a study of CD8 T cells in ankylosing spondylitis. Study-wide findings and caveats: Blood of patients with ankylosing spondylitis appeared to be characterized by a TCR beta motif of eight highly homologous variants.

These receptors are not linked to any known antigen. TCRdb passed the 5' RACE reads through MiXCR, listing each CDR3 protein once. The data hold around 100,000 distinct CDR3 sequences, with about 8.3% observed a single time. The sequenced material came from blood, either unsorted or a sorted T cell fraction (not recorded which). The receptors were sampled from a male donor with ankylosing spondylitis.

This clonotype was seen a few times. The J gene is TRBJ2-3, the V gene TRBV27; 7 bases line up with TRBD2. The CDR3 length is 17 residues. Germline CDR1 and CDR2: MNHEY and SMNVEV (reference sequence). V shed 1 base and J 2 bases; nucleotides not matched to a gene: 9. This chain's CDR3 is CASSLWRRELSTDTQYF. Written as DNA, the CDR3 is TGTGCCAGCAGTTTATGGAGGCGGGAGCTTTCCACAGATACGCAGTATTTT.

The CDR3 DNA is TGTGCCACCAGTGATTGGGTCCCGGGACAGGGAAACAATGAGCAGTTCTTC. Its translation is CATSDWVPGQGNNEQFF. This rearrangement joins TRBV24-1 to TRBJ2-1, with 9 positions matching TRBD1. Germline V gene data show CDR1 as KGHDR and CDR2 as SFDVKD. The CDR3 has 17 residues. Trimming took 2 bases from V and 5 from J; bases not matched to a gene: 9.

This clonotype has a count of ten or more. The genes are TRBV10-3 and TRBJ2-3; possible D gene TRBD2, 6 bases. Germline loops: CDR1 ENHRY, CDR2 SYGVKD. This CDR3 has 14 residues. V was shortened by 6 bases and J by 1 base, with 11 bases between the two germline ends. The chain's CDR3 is CAIRSPSGTDTQYF. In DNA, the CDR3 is TGTGCCATCAGATCACCTAGCGGCACAGATACGCAGTATTTT.

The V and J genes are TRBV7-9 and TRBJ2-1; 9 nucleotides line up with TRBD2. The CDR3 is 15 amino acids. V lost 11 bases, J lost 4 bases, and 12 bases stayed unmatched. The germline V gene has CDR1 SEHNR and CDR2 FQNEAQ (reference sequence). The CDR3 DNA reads TGTGCCTCACCCCCCCCAAGCGGGAGGTACAATGAGCAGTTCTTC. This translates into CASPPPSGRYNEQFF. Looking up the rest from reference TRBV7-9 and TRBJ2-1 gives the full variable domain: DTGVSQNPRHKITKRGQNVTFRCDPISEHNRLYWYRQTLGQGPEFLTYFQNEAQLEKSRLLSDRFSAERPKGSFSTLEIQRTEQGDSAMYLCASPPPSGRYNEQFFGPGTRLTVL.

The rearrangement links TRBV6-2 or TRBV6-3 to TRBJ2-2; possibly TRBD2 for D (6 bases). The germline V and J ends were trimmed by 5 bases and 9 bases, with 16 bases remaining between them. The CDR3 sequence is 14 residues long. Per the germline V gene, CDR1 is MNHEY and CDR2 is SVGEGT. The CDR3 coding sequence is TGTGCCAGCAGTGGGGGACTCCGATCCAGGGAGCTGTTTTTT. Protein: CASSGGLRSRELFF.

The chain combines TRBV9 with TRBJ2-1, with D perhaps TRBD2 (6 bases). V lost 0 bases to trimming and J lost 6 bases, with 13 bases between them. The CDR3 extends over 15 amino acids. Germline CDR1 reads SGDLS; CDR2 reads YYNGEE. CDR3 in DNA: TGTGCCAGCAGCGTAGGCTTGCTGGGGGGCAATGAGCAGTTCTTC. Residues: CASSVGLLGGNEQFF.

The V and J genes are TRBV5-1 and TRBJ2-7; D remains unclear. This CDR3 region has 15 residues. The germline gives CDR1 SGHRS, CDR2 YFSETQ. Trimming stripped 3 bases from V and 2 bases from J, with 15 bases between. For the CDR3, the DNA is TGCGCCAGCAGCTCGGAGATGGAGAAGCCCTACGAGCAGTACTTC. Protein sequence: CASSSEMEKPYEQYF.

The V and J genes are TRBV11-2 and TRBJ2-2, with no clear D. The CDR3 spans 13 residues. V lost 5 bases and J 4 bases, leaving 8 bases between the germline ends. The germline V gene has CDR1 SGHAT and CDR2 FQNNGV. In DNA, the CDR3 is TGTGCCAGCAGCGTCACTACCACCGGGGAGCTGTTTTTT. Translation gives CASSVTTTGELFF.

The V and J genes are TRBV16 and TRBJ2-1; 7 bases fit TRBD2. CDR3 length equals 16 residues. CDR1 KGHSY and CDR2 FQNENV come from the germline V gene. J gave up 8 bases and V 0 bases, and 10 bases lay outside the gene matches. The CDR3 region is CASSQSLLAVIDEQFF. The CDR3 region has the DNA TGTGCCAGCAGCCAATCTCTCCTAGCGGTAATCGATGAGCAGTTCTTC.

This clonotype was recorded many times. For the CDR3, the DNA is TGCAGCGTTGCTTCAGGGAGCTCCTACGAGCAGTACGTC. This sequence encodes CSVASGSSYEQYV. The chain uses TRBV29-1 and TRBJ2-7, with D perhaps given as TRBD1 or TRBD2 (5 bases each). The CDR3 is made up of 13 amino acids. Looked up from germline, CDR1 is SQVTM and CDR2 is ANQGSEA. Trimming left V 4 bases short and J 0 bases short, with 10 bases between.

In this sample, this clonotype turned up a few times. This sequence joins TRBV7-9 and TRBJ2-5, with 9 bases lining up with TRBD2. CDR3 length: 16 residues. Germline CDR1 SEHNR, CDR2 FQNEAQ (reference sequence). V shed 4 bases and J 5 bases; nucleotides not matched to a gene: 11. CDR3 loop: CASSSSAGGPWETQYF. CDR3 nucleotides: TGTGCCAGCAGCTCCTCGGCGGGAGGGCCGTGGGAGACCCAGTACTTC.

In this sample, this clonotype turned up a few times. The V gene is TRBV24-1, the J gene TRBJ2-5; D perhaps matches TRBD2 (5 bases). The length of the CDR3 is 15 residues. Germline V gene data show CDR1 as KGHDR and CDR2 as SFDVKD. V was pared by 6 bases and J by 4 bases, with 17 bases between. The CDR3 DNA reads TGTGCCACCAGTAGGGCAGCGGAGCTCCCAGAGACCCAGTACTTC. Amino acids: CATSRAAELPETQYF.

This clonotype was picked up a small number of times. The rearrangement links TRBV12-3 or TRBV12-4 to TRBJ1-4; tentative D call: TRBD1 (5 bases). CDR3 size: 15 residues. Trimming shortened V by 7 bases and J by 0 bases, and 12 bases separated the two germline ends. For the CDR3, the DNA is TGTGCCAGCACTTTCCCGGGGGCAACTAATGAAAAACTGTTTTTT. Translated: CASTFPGATNEKLFF.

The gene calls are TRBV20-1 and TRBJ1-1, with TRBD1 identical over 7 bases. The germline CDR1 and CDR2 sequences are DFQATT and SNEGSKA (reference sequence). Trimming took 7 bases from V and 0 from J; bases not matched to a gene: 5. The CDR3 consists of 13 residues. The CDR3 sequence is CSEWDSMNTEAFF. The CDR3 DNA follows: TGCAGTGAATGGGACAGCATGAACACTGAAGCTTTCTTT.

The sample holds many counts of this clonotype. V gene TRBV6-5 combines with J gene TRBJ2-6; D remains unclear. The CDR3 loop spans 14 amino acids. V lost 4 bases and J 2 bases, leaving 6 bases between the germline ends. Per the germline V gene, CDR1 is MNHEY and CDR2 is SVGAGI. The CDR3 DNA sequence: TGTGCCAGCAGTTGGAGTCCTGGGGCCAACGTCCTGACTTTC. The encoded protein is CASSWSPGANVLTF.

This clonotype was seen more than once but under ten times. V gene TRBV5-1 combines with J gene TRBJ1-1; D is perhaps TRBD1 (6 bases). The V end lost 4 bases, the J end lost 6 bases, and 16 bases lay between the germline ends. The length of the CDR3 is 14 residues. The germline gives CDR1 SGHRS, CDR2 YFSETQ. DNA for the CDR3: TGCGCCAGCAGCCCGGACGGGGGCTTGCCTGAAGCTTTCTTT. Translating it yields CASSPDGGLPEAFF.

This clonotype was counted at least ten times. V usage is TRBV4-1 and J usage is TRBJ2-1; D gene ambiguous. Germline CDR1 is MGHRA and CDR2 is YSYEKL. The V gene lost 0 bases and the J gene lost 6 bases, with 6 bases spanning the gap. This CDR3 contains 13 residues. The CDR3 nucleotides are TGCGCCAGCAGCCAAGAGAGAATCAATGAGCAGTTCTTC. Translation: CASSQERINEQFF.

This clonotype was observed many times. The CDR3 DNA follows: TGTGCCACCAGGGGACAGGGGGCCGAGGGTGGACCCAAAAACATTCAGTACTTC. Translating gives CATRGQGAEGGPKNIQYF. V usage is TRBV15 and J usage is TRBJ2-4; TRBD1 aligns across 12 bases. The CDR3 runs 18 residues. The germline V gene encodes CDR1 LNHNV and CDR2 YYDKDF (reference sequence). With V trimmed by 6 bases and J by 2 bases, 11 bases remained unmatched.

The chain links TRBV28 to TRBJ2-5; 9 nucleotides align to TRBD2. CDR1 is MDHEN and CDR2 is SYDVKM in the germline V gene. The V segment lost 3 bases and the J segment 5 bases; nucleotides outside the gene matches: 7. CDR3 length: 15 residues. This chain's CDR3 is CASSFWREGQETQYF. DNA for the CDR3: TGTGCCAGCAGTTTCTGGCGGGAGGGCCAGGAGACCCAGTACTTC.

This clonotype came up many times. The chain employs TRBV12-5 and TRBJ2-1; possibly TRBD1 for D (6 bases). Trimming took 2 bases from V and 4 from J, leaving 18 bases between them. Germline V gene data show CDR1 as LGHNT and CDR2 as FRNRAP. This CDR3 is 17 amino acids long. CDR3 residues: CASGLPPRTGFYNEQFF. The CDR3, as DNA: TGTGCTAGTGGTTTGCCACCCCGAACAGGGTTTTACAATGAGCAGTTCTTC.

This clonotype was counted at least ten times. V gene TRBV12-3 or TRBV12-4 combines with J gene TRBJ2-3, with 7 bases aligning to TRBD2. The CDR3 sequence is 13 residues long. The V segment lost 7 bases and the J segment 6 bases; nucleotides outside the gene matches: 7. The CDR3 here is CASTAGWRDTQYF. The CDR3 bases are TGTGCCAGCACAGCGGGATGGCGTGATACGCAGTATTTT.